These T cell receptor beta chains were read from a single sample in a study of Graves' ophthalmopathy and Graves' hyperthyroidism. One entry per CDR3 protein results from TCRdb running MiXCR on the multiplex PCR reads. The profile shows hundreds of thousands of distinct CDR3 sequences, about 41% of them singletons. The sequenced sample consisted of peripheral blood. The source is an adult man with Graves' ophthalmopathy. Each CDR3 is given with its conserved first and last residue. The D gene is left open where the match is weak. The size of a clone is reported for some rows only, either as once, few or many, or as a class for expanded clones.

V,J,size,D,CDR3,DNA
TRBV4-2,TRBJ2-6,NA,NA,CASSPGRPSFSGANVLTF,TGTGCCAGCAGCCCTGGGAGGCCATCCTTCTCTGGGGCCAACGTCCTGACTTTC
TRBV6-5,TRBJ1-1,many,NA,CASRPVNVPDAFF,TGTGCCAGCCGACCAGTGAATGTCCCTGACGCTTTCTTT
TRBV9,TRBJ1-4,few,NA,CASSPYVLATNEKLFF,TGTGCCAGCAGCCCTTACGTACTTGCAACTAATGAAAAACTGTTTTTT
TRBV14,TRBJ1-4,many,NA,CASSRPAGSEKLFF,TGTGCCAGCAGCCGACCGGCCGGATCAGAAAAACTGTTTTTT
TRBV19,TRBJ1-2,many,NA,CASSMGQTTYGYTF,TGTGCCAGTAGTATGGGGCAGACCACCTATGGCTACACCTTC
TRBV7-2,TRBJ2-7,NA,TRBD1,CASSRHEWGQGKTYEQYF,TGCGCCAGCAGCCGACATGAATGGGGACAGGGGAAGACCTACGAGCAGTACTTC
TRBV7-9,TRBJ1-2,many,NA,CASSLDPLKAGRGYTF,TGTGCCAGCAGCTTAGACCCCCTGAAGGCAGGAAGAGGCTACACCTTC
TRBV5-6,TRBJ1-3,NA,NA,CASSIRGSSGNTIYF,TGTGCCAGCAGCATACGGGGCAGCTCGGGAAACACCATATATTTT
TRBV5-1,TRBJ2-5,many,NA,CASSLAGTQQETQYF,TGCGCCAGCAGCTTGGCCGGGACACAGCAAGAGACCCAGTACTTC
TRBV4-2,TRBJ2-5,once,NA,CASSQESGSQETQYF,TGTGCCAGCAGCCAAGAATCGGGATCCCAAGAGACCCAGTACTTC
TRBV5-1,TRBJ1-5,NA,TRBD1,CASSQGTGFNSNQPQHF,TGCGCCAGCAGCCAAGGGACAGGGTTTAATAGCAATCAGCCCCAGCATTTT
TRBV15,TRBJ1-3,many,TRBD1,CATSRVGTGGNTIYF,TGTGCCACCAGCAGAGTTGGGACAGGGGGAAACACCATATATTTT
TRBV7-8,TRBJ2-2,NA,TRBD2,CASSPGTSGRF,TGTGCCAGCAGCCCTGGGACTAGCGGGAGATTT
TRBV10-3,TRBJ1-2,NA,NA,CAISGRGANYGYTF,TGTGCCATCAGTGGGAGGGGTGCCAACTATGGCTACACCTTC
TRBV29-1,TRBJ2-7,once,NA,CSLGAYEQYF,TGCAGCTTGGGAGCTTACGAGCAGTACTTC
TRBV20-1,TRBJ2-7,many,TRBD2,CSVSGMSYEQYF,TGCAGTGTTAGCGGGATGTCCTACGAGCAGTACTTC
TRBV6-4,TRBJ2-5,many,TRBD2,CASSAGTSAGETQYF,TGTGCCAGCAGTGCTGGGACTAGCGCTGGAGAGACCCAGTACTTC
TRBV6-1,TRBJ2-5,many,NA,CASSEPAGETQYF,TGTGCCAGCAGTGAGCCAGCGGGAGAGACCCAGTACTTC
TRBV5-1,TRBJ1-6,few,NA,CASSPDRSSYNSPLHF,TGCGCCAGCAGCCCGGACCGGAGCTCCTATAATTCACCCCTCCACTTT
TRBV7-9,TRBJ2-2,many,NA,CASSFSGNYTGELFF,TGTGCCAGCAGCTTTAGCGGAAACTACACCGGGGAGCTGTTTTTT
TRBV2,TRBJ2-1,NA,NA,CASSEGPGNEQFF,TGTGCCAGCAGTGAAGGTCCAGGGAATGAGCAGTTCTTC
TRBV15,TRBJ2-5,NA,TRBD2,CATSRELAGETQYF,TGTGCCACCAGCAGAGAACTAGCGGGTGAGACCCAGTACTTC
TRBV10-3,TRBJ2-2,many,NA,CAISGAGTLNTGELFF,TGTGCCATCAGTGGAGCCGGGACATTGAACACCGGGGAGCTGTTTTTT
TRBV19,TRBJ1-1,once,NA,CASSPDVTKNTEAFF,TGTGCCAGTAGCCCGGACGTAACCAAGAACACTGAAGCTTTCTTT
TRBV19,TRBJ2-2,many,NA,CASSIQGEAGELFF,TGTGCCAGTAGTATTCAGGGCGAGGCCGGGGAGCTGTTTTTT
TRBV29-1,TRBJ2-7,many,TRBD2,CSALGRQGTGEQYF,TGCAGCGCCCTCGGGAGGCAGGGAACGGGCGAGCAGTACTTC
TRBV7-7,TRBJ2-7,NA,NA,CASSFGAYAVPGEQYF,TGTGCTAGCAGCTTCGGAGCGTACGCGGTCCCCGGGGAGCAGTACTTC
TRBV5-1,TRBJ1-4,many,NA,CASSDRDAKLFF,TGCGCCAGCAGCGATCGGGACGCTAAACTGTTTTTT
TRBV6-6,TRBJ2-2,few,NA,CASSYGGENTGELFF,TGTGCCAGCAGTTATGGTGGGGAGAACACCGGGGAGCTGTTTTTT
TRBV30,TRBJ1-6,few,TRBD1,CAWARQGGSPLHF,TGTGCCTGGGCGAGACAGGGCGGTTCACCCCTCCACTTT
TRBV15,TRBJ1-5,many,TRBD1,CATSRERQGTQPQHF,TGTGCCACCAGCAGAGAGAGACAGGGCACTCAGCCCCAGCATTTT
TRBV29-1,TRBJ2-7,NA,TRBD2,CSVEGGTSGRAYEQYF,TGCAGCGTTGAAGGGGGGACTAGCGGGAGGGCCTACGAGCAGTACTTC
TRBV24-1,TRBJ2-7,many,TRBD2,CATSDFRSGGSYEQYF,TGTGCCACCAGTGATTTCCGGAGCGGGGGATCTTACGAGCAGTACTTC
TRBV7-2,TRBJ1-1,many,NA,CASSFGFYTEAFF,TGTGCCAGCAGCTTTGGATTCTACACTGAAGCTTTCTTT
TRBV19,TRBJ1-5,once,NA,CASSREVNQPQHF,TGTGCCAGTAGTCGAGAGGTGAATCAGCCCCAGCATTTT
TRBV29-1,TRBJ1-3,NA,NA,CSVDGQQETGRNTIYF,TGCAGCGTTGATGGGCAGCAAGAGACCGGGCGAAACACCATATATTTT
TRBV10-3,TRBJ2-7,NA,TRBD1,CAISEQGDTGEQYF,TGTGCCATCAGTGAACAGGGGGATACGGGAGAGCAGTACTTC
TRBV6-1,TRBJ1-1,many,NA,CASPRGTEAFF,TGTGCCAGCCCCCGCGGCACTGAAGCTTTCTTT
TRBV7-3,TRBJ2-5,NA,NA,CASGLGGRETQYF,TGTGCCAGCGGCTTAGGGGGTCGGGAGACCCAGTACTTC
TRBV6-6,TRBJ1-2,many,NA,CASSYAGYTF,TGTGCCAGCAGTTACGCTGGCTACACCTTC
TRBV6-4,TRBJ2-6,few,NA,CASTPEAGEGANVLTF,TGTGCCAGCACCCCTGAGGCAGGGGAGGGGGCCAACGTCCTGACTTTC
TRBV14,TRBJ2-2,NA,NA,CASSQYGGKLFF,TGTGCCAGCAGCCAATATGGCGGGAAGCTGTTTTTT
TRBV12-3/TRBV12-4,TRBJ2-2,many,NA,CASQGTGNTGELFF,TGTGCCAGCCAAGGGACGGGAAACACCGGGGAGCTGTTTTTT
TRBV27,TRBJ1-5,NA,NA,CASSYLGSNQPQHF,TGTGCCAGCAGTTATTTGGGGAGCAATCAGCCCCAGCATTTT
TRBV5-6,TRBJ1-5,NA,TRBD1,CASSLQGTGFDNQPQHF,TGTGCCAGCAGCTTGCAAGGGACAGGGTTTGACAATCAGCCCCAGCATTTT
TRBV4-3,TRBJ1-1,few,TRBD1,CASSQSQGAGPEAFF,TGCGCCAGCAGCCAATCTCAGGGGGCTGGGCCTGAAGCTTTCTTT
TRBV7-2,TRBJ2-7,NA,NA,CASSPLRDTPYEQYF,TGTGCCAGCAGCCCACTCCGGGACACCCCCTACGAGCAGTACTTC
TRBV19,TRBJ2-2,many,TRBD1,CASSIVDRDTGELFF,TGTGCCAGTAGTATAGTCGACAGGGACACCGGGGAGCTGTTTTTT